This TCR beta chain was sequenced for a study of T cell changes during pregnancy in multiple sclerosis. Clones were sequenced by immunoSEQ multiplex PCR, and TCRdb holds only the in-frame ones, with some missing. Among 40,000 to 45,000 clones listed, approximately 94% were seen once. Remarks on this clone: At the DNA level, this CDR3 is encoded by other sequences in the same sample as well.

This CDR3 is built from 16 residues. Germline-derived CDR1 and CDR2 are LGHNA and YNFKEQ. V lost 0 bases, J lost 4 bases, and 9 bases stayed unmatched. This clonotype originated in a female donor with multiple sclerosis, enrolled in a pregnancy study. The chain joins TRBV4-2 to TRBJ2-7, with 7 bases aligning to TRBD2. The sample here was CD4+ T cells from peripheral blood mononuclear cells, taken in the third trimester of pregnancy. The DNA for the CDR3 is TGTGCCAGCAGCCAAGATCGGCTAGCGGCGATATACGAGCAGTACTTC. Protein sequence: CASSQDRLAAIYEQYF.